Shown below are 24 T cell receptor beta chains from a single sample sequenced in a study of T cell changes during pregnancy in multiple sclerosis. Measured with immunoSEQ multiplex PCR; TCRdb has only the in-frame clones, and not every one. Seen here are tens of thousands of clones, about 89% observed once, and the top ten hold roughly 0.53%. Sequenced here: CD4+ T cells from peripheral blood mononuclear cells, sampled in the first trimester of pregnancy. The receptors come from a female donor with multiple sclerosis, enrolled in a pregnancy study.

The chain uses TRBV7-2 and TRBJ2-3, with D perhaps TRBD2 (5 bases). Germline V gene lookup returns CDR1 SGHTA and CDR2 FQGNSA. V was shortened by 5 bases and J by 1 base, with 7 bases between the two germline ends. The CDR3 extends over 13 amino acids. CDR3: CASSRSGTDTQYF. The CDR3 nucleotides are TGTGCCAGCAGCCGTAGCGGCACAGATACGCAGTATTTT. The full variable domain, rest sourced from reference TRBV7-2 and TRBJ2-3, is GAGVSQSPSNKVTEKGKDVELRCDPISGHTALYWYRQSLGQGLEFLIYFQGNSAPDKSGLPSDRFSAERTGGSVSTLTIQRTQQEDSAVYLCASSRSGTDTQYFGPGTRLTVL.

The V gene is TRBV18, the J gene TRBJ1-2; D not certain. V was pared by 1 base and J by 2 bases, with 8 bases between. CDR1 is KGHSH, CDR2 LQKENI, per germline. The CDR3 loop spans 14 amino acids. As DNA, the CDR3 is TGTGCCAGCTCACCACGGGCGGGCAACTATGGCTACACCTTC. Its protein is CASSPRAGNYGYTF.

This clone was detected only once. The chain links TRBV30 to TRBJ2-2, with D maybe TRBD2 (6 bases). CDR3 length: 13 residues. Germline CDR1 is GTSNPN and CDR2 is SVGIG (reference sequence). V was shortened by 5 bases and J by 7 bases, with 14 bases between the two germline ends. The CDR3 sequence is CAWASDLGGELFF. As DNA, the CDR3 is TGTGCCTGGGCTAGCGACCTCGGCGGGGAGCTGTTTTTT.

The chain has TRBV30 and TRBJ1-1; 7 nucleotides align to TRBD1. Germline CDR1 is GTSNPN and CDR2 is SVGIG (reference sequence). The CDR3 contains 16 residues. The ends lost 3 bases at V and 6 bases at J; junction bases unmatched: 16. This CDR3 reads CAWRGGRGKSGAEAFF. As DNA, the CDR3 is TGTGCCTGGAGAGGGGGCAGGGGGAAGTCTGGCGCTGAAGCTTTCTTT.

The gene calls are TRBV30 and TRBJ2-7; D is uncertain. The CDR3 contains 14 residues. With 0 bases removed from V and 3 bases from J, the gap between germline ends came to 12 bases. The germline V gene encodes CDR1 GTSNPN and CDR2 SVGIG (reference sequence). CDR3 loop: CAWSVLQVNYEQYF. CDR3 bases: TGTGCCTGGAGTGTCCTTCAGGTTAACTACGAGCAGTACTTC.

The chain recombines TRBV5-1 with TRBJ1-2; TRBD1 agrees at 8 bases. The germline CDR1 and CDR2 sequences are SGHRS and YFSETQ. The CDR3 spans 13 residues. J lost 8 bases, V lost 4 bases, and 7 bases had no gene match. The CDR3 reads CASSPYGQGGYTF. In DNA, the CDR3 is TGCGCCAGCAGCCCATACGGACAGGGAGGCTACACCTTC.

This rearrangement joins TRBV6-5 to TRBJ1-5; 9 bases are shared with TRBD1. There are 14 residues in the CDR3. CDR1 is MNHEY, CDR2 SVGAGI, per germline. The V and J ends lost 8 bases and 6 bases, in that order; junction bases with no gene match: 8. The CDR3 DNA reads TGTGCCAGCGGTCTGGACAGGGGATTTCAGCCCCAGCATTTT. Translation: CASGLDRGFQPQHF.

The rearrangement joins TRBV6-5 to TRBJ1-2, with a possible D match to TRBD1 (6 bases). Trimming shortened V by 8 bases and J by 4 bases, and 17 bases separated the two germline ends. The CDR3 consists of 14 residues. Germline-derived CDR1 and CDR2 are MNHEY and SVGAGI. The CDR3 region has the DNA TGTGCCAGCCGGAGGACAGACATAGTCTATGGCTACACCTTC. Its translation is CASRRTDIVYGYTF.

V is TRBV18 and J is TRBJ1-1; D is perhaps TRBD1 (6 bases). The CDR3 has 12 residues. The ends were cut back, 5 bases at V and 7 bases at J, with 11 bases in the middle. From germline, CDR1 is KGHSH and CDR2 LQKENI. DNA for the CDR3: TGTGCCAGCTCAGCCGACAGGAATGAAGCTTTCTTT. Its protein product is CASSADRNEAFF. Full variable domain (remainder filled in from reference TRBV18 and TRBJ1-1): NAGVMQNPRHLVRRRGQEARLRCSPMKGHSHVYWYRQLPEEGLKFMVYLQKENIIDESGMPKERFSAEFPKEGPSILRIQQVVRGDSAAYFCASSADRNEAFFGQGTRLTVV.

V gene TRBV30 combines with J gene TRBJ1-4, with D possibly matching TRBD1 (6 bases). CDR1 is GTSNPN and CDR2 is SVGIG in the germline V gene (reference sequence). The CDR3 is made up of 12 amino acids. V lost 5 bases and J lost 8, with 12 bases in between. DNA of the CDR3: TGTGCCTGGGGGGGGGCAGGGGAAAAACTGTTTTTT. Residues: CAWGGAGEKLFF.

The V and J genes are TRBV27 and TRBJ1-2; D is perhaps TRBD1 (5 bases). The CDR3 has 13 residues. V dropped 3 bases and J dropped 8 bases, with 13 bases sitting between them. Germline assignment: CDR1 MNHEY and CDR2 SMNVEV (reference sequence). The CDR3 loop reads CASSLQGGSGYTF. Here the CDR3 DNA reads TGTGCCAGCAGTTTGCAGGGCGGTTCGGGCTACACCTTC.

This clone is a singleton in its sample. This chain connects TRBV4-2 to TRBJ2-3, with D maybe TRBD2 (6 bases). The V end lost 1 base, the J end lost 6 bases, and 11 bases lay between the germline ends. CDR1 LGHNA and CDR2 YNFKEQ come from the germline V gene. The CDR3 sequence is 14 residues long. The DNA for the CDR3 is TGTGCCAGCAGCCAAGGGCGGGATTCGGATACGCAGTATTTT. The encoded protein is CASSQGRDSDTQYF.

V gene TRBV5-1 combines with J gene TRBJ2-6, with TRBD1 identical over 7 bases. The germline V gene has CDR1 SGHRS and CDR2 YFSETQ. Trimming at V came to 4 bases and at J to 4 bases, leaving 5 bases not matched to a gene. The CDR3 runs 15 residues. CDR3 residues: CASSRQGSGANVLTF. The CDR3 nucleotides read TGCGCCAGCAGCCGACAGGGTTCCGGGGCCAACGTCCTGACTTTC.

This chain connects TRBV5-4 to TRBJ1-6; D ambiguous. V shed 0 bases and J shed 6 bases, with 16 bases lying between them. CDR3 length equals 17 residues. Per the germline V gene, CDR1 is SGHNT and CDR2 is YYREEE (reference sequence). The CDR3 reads CASSLDPTAAVNSPLHF. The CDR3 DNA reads TGTGCCAGCAGCTTGGACCCAACCGCGGCGGTTAATTCACCCCTCCACTTT.

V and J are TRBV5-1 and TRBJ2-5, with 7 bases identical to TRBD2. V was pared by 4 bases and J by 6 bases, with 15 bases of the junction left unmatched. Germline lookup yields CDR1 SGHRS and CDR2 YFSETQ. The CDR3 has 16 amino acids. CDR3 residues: CASSPKGLAAVQTQYF. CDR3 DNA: TGCGCCAGCAGCCCTAAGGGTCTAGCGGCAGTTCAGACCCAGTACTTC.

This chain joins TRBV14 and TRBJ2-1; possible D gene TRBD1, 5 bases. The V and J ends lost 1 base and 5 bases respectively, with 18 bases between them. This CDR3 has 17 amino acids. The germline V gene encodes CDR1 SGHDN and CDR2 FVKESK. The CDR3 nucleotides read TGTGCCAGCAGCCAAGGACGCCCAATTACAGGAAACAATGAGCAGTTCTTC. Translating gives CASSQGRPITGNNEQFF.

The CDR3 sequence is CANSGTSGRTRRETQYF. In nucleotides, the CDR3 is TGTGCCAACTCCGGGACTAGCGGGAGGACTCGAAGGGAGACCCAGTACTTC. The chain joins TRBV6-4 to TRBJ2-5; 15 bases are a match to TRBD2. The CDR3 consists of 17 residues. Trimming at V came to 10 bases and at J to 5 bases, leaving 14 bases not matched to a gene. The germline V gene has CDR1 MRHNA and CDR2 SNTAGT.

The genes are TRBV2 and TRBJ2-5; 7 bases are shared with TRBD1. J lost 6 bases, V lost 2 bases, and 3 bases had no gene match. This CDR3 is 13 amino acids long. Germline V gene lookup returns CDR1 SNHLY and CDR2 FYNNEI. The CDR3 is CASSENRGQTQYF. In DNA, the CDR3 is TGTGCCAGCAGTGAAAACAGGGGACAGACCCAGTACTTC.

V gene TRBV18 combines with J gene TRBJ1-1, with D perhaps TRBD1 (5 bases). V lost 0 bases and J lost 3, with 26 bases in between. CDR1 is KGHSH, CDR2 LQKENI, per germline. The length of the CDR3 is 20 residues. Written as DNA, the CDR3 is TGTGCCAGCTCACCACCGTCCTTATCAGGCCTAGAATGGGGGGACACTGAAGCTTTCTTT. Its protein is CASSPPSLSGLEWGDTEAFF.

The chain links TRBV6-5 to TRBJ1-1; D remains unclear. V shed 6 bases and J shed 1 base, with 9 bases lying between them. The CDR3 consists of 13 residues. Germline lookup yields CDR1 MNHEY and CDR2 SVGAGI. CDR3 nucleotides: TGTGCCAGCAGCCGAGTCCCGAACACTGAAGCTTTCTTT. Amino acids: CASSRVPNTEAFF.

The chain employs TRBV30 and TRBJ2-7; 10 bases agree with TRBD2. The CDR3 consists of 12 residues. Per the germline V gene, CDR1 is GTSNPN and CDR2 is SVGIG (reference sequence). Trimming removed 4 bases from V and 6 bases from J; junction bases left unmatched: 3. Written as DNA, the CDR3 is TGTGCCTGGAAGCGGGAGGGAGGCGAGCAGTACTTC. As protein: CAWKREGGEQYF.

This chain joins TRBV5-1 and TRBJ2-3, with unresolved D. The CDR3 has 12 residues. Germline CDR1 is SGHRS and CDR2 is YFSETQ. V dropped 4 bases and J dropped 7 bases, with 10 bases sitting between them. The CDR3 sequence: CASSPTANTQYF. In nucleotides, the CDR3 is TGCGCCAGCAGCCCCACAGCCAATACGCAGTATTTT.

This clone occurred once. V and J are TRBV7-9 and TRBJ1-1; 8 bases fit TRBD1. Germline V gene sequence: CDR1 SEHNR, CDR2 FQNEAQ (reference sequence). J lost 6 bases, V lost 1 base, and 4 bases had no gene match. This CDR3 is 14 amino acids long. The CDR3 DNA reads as TGTGCCAGCAGCTTAGGGGACAGGAGGTCTGAAGCTTTCTTT. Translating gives CASSLGDRRSEAFF.

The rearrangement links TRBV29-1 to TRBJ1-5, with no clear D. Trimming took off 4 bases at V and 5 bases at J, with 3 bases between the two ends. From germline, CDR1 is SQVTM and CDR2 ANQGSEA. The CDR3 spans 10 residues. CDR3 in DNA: TGCAGCGTTGGGCATCAGCCCCAGCATTTT. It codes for CSVGHQPQHF.